What follows describes a single T cell receptor (beta chain). Its antigen is currently unknown. This CDR3 has 12 amino acids. V lost 5 bases to trimming and J lost 3 bases, with 8 bases between them. Germline assignment: CDR1 SGHAT and CDR2 FQDESV (reference sequence). Measured with immunoSEQ multiplex PCR; TCRdb has only the in-frame clones, and not every one. The sample yields some 96,000 clones, 75% to 95% seen once. The sample comes from a study of siplizumab effects on memory and regulatory T cells. Overall study results and limits: Mappable alloreactive CD4+ clones came from Treg cells about 69% of the time on average with siplizumab, against 25% to 30% in controls. The majority of clones, roughly 75-95% of proliferating CD4+ or CD8+ clones, lacked an assignable naive or memory phenotype.

This chain links TRBV11-1 with TRBJ2-7; D unresolved. The source material was CD4+ T cells sorted from blood. This clonotype originated in a human donor in good health. Here the CDR3 reads CASSQVDYEQYF. CDR3 DNA sequence: TGTGCCAGCAGCCAAGTGGACTACGAGCAGTACTTC.